The rows below give T cell receptor beta chains drawn from one sample of a study of T cells expressing NK-cell markers. TCRdb derives one entry per CDR3 protein from the 5' RACE reads, leaving out DNA. The listing contains about 550,000 distinct CDR3 sequences. The sequencing input was blood T cells: a sorted CD56 or NKG2C T cell subset, CD4+ or CD8+ T cells, or bulk PBMC T cells (not recorded which). These receptors originate from a man younger than 35 in good health. Both conserved end residues are part of each CDR3.

>TRBJ2-7|TRBV4-2
CASSLQPDSSYEQYF
>TRBJ2-1|TRBV29-1
CSVAGTGDNNEQFF
>TRBJ2-3|TRBV6-5
CASSPMGRGTDTQYF
>TRBJ1-5|TRBV20-1
CSARDTAGSSQPQHF
>TRBJ2-3|TRBV20-1
CSASLGLAGTDTQYF
>TRBJ2-7|TRBV6-5
CASSYSREASYEQYF
>TRBJ2-2|TRBV4-1
CASSHLLAGVFTGELFF
>TRBJ2-1|TRBV12-3/TRBV12-4
CASSLALASKFNEQFF
>TRBJ1-5|TRBV12-3/TRBV12-4
CASSSREVNQPQHF
>TRBJ2-5|TRBV9
CASTQGGSGWETQYF
>TRBJ2-2|TRBV9
CASSELGTAGELFF
>TRBJ2-3|TRBV5-6
CASSPRGRASTDTQYF
>TRBJ2-7|TRBV28
CASSSTESYEQYF
>TRBJ2-3|TRBV5-1
CASSPGLAGEVLVDTQYF
>TRBJ1-3|TRBV19
CASSINQGGNTIYF
>TRBJ2-7|TRBV7-2
CASSKDPTYEQYF
>TRBJ2-1|TRBV5-5
CASSLIGVEQFF
>TRBJ1-1|TRBV6-5
CASSPTLDRAAFF
>TRBJ2-5|TRBV7-2
CASTSGQTNYQETQYF
>TRBJ1-1|TRBV12-3/TRBV12-4
CASTSKTGPTEAFF
>TRBJ2-1|TRBV2
CASSESSGSLNEQFF
>TRBJ2-1|TRBV9
CASSPPLTTGAASYNEQFF
>TRBJ1-3|TRBV4-3
CASSQDPGRSGNTIYF
>TRBJ1-1|TRBV11-1
CASSRSGGLNTEAFF
>TRBJ2-3|TRBV29-1
CSVGVSVRDTQYF